Each of the 10 T cell receptor beta chains below was sequenced from the same sample in a study of T cell responses to AZD1222 COVID-19 vaccine. Generated by immunoSEQ multiplex PCR, the TCRdb table keeps only in-frame clones and is missing some. The sample carries over 120,000 clones, 70% to 90% recorded once. The starting material was peripheral blood, obtained on day 0 of AZD1222 vaccination. These receptors came from an adult in good health.

This chain links TRBV3-1 (or the pseudogene TRBV3-2) with TRBJ1-1, with D unclear. The CDR3 is 14 amino acids. Germline assignment: CDR1 LGHDT and CDR2 YNNKEL (reference sequence). V was trimmed by 1 base and J by 9 bases, leaving 15 bases between them. CDR3 loop: CASSQVYLGIKAFF. CDR3 in DNA: TGTGCCAGCAGCCAAGTCTACCTAGGGATTAAAGCTTTCTTT.

CDR3 protein: CATEDTDTQYF. The CDR3 coding sequence is TGCGCCACCGAGGACACAGATACGCAGTATTTT. This chain links TRBV10-1 with TRBJ2-3; D is unclear. The germline V gene encodes CDR1 WNHNN and CDR2 SYGVQD (reference sequence). Trimming took 10 bases from V and 2 from J, leaving 7 bases between them. This CDR3 spans 11 amino acids.

A few counts support this clone. The V gene is TRBV27, the J gene TRBJ1-6; unclear D gene. This CDR3 has 16 amino acids. From germline, CDR1 is MNHEY and CDR2 SMNVEV (reference sequence). V lost 5 bases and J lost 3, with 14 bases in between. The CDR3 DNA sequence: TGTGCCAGCAGTCCCAGCTCAGTGATCTATAATTCACCCCTCCACTTT. Protein sequence: CASSPSSVIYNSPLHF.

V usage is TRBV27 and J usage is TRBJ2-3; D is possibly TRBD1 (6 bases). Germline V gene lookup returns CDR1 MNHEY and CDR2 SMNVEV (reference sequence). CDR3 size: 14 residues. Trimming left V 6 bases short and J 3 bases short, with 13 bases between. DNA for the CDR3: TGTGCCAGCAGCCTCTTTACAGGGACAGATACGCAGTATTTT. Translated: CASSLFTGTDTQYF.

CDR3 sequence reads: CASSQGQGASYEQYF. CDR3 DNA sequence: TGTGCCAGCAGCCAAGGGCAGGGGGCTTCCTACGAGCAGTACTTC. V is TRBV14 and J is TRBJ2-7; 8 bases fit TRBD1. CDR3 length: 15 residues. CDR1 is SGHDN and CDR2 is FVKESK in the germline V gene. The ends lost 1 base at V and 1 base at J; junction bases unmatched: 3.

Only one count was recorded for this clone. The chain recombines TRBV18 with TRBJ2-1; 10 nucleotides align to TRBD2. Germline V lookup: CDR1 KGHSH, CDR2 LQKENI. J lost 4 bases, V lost 1 base, and 4 bases had no gene match. This CDR3 region has 16 residues. CDR3 region: CASSPRLAGVYNEQFF. The CDR3 DNA reads as TGTGCCAGCTCACCACGCCTAGCGGGAGTGTACAATGAGCAGTTCTTC.

The chain uses TRBV5-5 and TRBJ2-5, with 11 bases identical to TRBD2. CDR3 length equals 18 residues. The J segment lost 2 bases and the V segment lost 0 bases, leaving 9 bases of the junction unmatched. Germline CDR1 reads SGHKS; CDR2 reads YYEKEE (reference sequence). The CDR3 region is CASSLVSSGGPRQETQYF. The CDR3 region has the DNA TGTGCCAGCAGCTTGGTGTCTAGCGGGGGGCCCAGGCAAGAGACCCAGTACTTC.

The CDR3 bases are TGTGCCAGCAGCCTAGGACAGACCTACGGTGGCTACACCTTC. It translates to CASSLGQTYGGYTF. This chain links TRBV5-4 with TRBJ1-2, with D possibly TRBD1 on 6 matching bases. The CDR3 spans 14 residues. V lost 4 bases, J lost 7 bases, and 17 bases lay in between. Germline V gene sequence: CDR1 SGHNT, CDR2 YYREEE (reference sequence).

The chain combines TRBV16 with TRBJ2-3, with 8 nucleotides matching TRBD1. Germline V CDR1 and CDR2: KGHSY, FQNENV. This CDR3 is built from 16 residues. V dropped 0 bases and J dropped 2; count of bases not matched to a gene: 4. The CDR3 sequence is CASSQSGTGLTDTQYF. CDR3 in DNA: TGTGCCAGCAGCCAATCCGGGACAGGCCTCACAGATACGCAGTATTTT.

This clone has just a few counts. The chain is built from TRBV5-1 and TRBJ1-4; D is possibly TRBD1 (5 bases). CDR3 length: 15 residues. Trimming took off 4 bases at V and 3 bases at J, with 13 bases between the two ends. Germline CDR1 is SGHRS and CDR2 is YFSETQ. CDR3 protein: CASSLAGAPNEKLFF. DNA for the CDR3: TGCGCCAGCAGCCTTGCCGGGGCGCCTAATGAAAAACTGTTTTTT.